This is a list of T cell receptor beta chains from one sample in a study of blood T cells in healthy people across ages. Using its own MiXCR run on the 5' RACE reads, TCRdb lists one record per CDR3 protein. The data hold about 640,000 distinct CDR3 sequences, with 58% observed a single time. Sequencing was performed on blood. These TCRs come from a man aged 55 to 69 in good health. CDR3s include the opening cysteine and the closing phenylalanine or tryptophan. The order of the fields is clone size, CDR3 length, D gene, V gene, J gene, CDR3 DNA, CDR3 protein. D genes are given only for firm matches. Rows give clone size only sometimes, using once, few, many, or a class for an expanded clone.

clone_size: -
cdr3_length: 14
d_call: -
v_call: TRBV6-2/TRBV6-3
j_call: TRBJ1-2
cdr3_nt: TGTGCCAGCAGGTCTACAGGGAGTCGCTATGGCTACACCTTC
cdr3_aa: CASRSTGSRYGYTF

clone_size: -
cdr3_length: 15
d_call: TRBD1
v_call: TRBV6-5
j_call: TRBJ2-5
cdr3_nt: TGTGCCAGCAGTTTCCGGGACAGGGGGCGAGAGACCCAGTACTTC
cdr3_aa: CASSFRDRGRETQYF

clone_size: -
cdr3_length: 16
d_call: -
v_call: TRBV5-6
j_call: TRBJ1-1
cdr3_nt: TGTGCCAGCAGCTTGGTTACGCAGGCCATGAACACTGAAGCTTTCTTT
cdr3_aa: CASSLVTQAMNTEAFF

clone_size: -
cdr3_length: 14
d_call: -
v_call: TRBV5-1
j_call: TRBJ2-5
cdr3_nt: TGCGCCAGCAGCTTGGACTCGGGAACGGAGACCCAGTACTTC
cdr3_aa: CASSLDSGTETQYF

clone_size: -
cdr3_length: 17
d_call: TRBD1
v_call: TRBV11-2
j_call: TRBJ1-2
cdr3_nt: TGTGCCAGCAGCTTAGATCCCCTCACAGGGGAAGGGTATGGCTACACCTTC
cdr3_aa: CASSLDPLTGEGYGYTF

clone_size: -
cdr3_length: 16
d_call: -
v_call: TRBV20-1
j_call: TRBJ1-5
cdr3_nt: TGCAGTGCTAGTTCCGTCTGGACAGAGAGCAATCAGCCCCAGCATTTT
cdr3_aa: CSASSVWTESNQPQHF

clone_size: -
cdr3_length: 15
d_call: -
v_call: TRBV5-1
j_call: TRBJ2-7
cdr3_nt: TGCGCCAGCAGCTTTGATCTCAGGAGCTCCTACGAGCAGTATTTC
cdr3_aa: CASSFDLRSSYEQYF

clone_size: -
cdr3_length: 15
d_call: -
v_call: TRBV15
j_call: TRBJ1-2
cdr3_nt: TGTGCCACCAGCAGAGATCGAGAGGACCCCTATGGCTACACCTTC
cdr3_aa: CATSRDREDPYGYTF

clone_size: few
cdr3_length: 14
d_call: -
v_call: TRBV6-5
j_call: TRBJ2-1
cdr3_nt: TGTGCCAGCAGTTACCAAACAGGGATCAATGAGCAGTTCTTC
cdr3_aa: CASSYQTGINEQFF

clone_size: -
cdr3_length: 17
d_call: -
v_call: TRBV7-9
j_call: TRBJ2-1
cdr3_nt: TGTGCCAGCAGCGACACAAGGGGAAAAGGTCTTTACAATGAGCAGTTCTTC
cdr3_aa: CASSDTRGKGLYNEQFF

clone_size: -
cdr3_length: 13
d_call: -
v_call: TRBV12-3/TRBV12-4
j_call: TRBJ1-2
cdr3_nt: TGTGCCAGCAGCCCTGACATAAAATATGGCTACACCTTC
cdr3_aa: CASSPDIKYGYTF

clone_size: -
cdr3_length: 14
d_call: -
v_call: TRBV3-1
j_call: TRBJ1-2
cdr3_nt: TGTGCCAGCAGCCAAGATCGGGCAGGGTACGGCTACACCTTC
cdr3_aa: CASSQDRAGYGYTF

clone_size: -
cdr3_length: 14
d_call: -
v_call: TRBV5-1
j_call: TRBJ2-2
cdr3_nt: TGCGCCAGCGGCCTGCGCGAGAACACCGGGGAGCTGTTTTTT
cdr3_aa: CASGLRENTGELFF

clone_size: few
cdr3_length: 15
d_call: TRBD1
v_call: TRBV7-9
j_call: TRBJ2-7
cdr3_nt: TGTGCCAGCAGCGTCCCCCGGGACAGGGGATACGAGCAGTACTTC
cdr3_aa: CASSVPRDRGYEQYF

clone_size: -
cdr3_length: 15
d_call: -
v_call: TRBV6-1
j_call: TRBJ1-5
cdr3_nt: TGTGCCAGCAGTGGTCGACAGCATAGCAATCAGCCCCAGCATTTT
cdr3_aa: CASSGRQHSNQPQHF

clone_size: -
cdr3_length: 16
d_call: TRBD2
v_call: TRBV7-9
j_call: TRBJ2-3
cdr3_nt: TGTGCCAGCAGCCCCGTACTAGCGGGGGCTGCAGATACGCAGTATTTT
cdr3_aa: CASSPVLAGAADTQYF

clone_size: -
cdr3_length: 18
d_call: -
v_call: TRBV6-1
j_call: TRBJ1-4
cdr3_nt: TGTGCCAGCAGCCTCCCCGGCGCACGGGGGCCGTTAAGTGAAAAACTGTTTTTT
cdr3_aa: CASSLPGARGPLSEKLFF

clone_size: -
cdr3_length: 13
d_call: -
v_call: TRBV20-1
j_call: TRBJ2-7
cdr3_nt: TGCAGTGCTAGAGTTGGTAGAACCTACGAGCAGTACTTC
cdr3_aa: CSARVGRTYEQYF